The next 18 T cell receptor beta chains were all read from a single sample in a study of blood T cells in healthy people across ages. The second PCR ran 7 to 11 cycles with a sample-barcoded 5' primer and J-beta primers. TCRdb itself ran the 5' RACE reads through MiXCR, one entry per CDR3 protein. The repertoire holds about 1.4 million distinct CDR3 sequences, with approximately 59% as singletons. The sequencing sample was made of blood. These receptors were taken from a man younger than 30 in good health.

This clonotype was observed a handful of times. The chain employs TRBV4-1 and TRBJ2-7; 9 positions match TRBD1. Germline values: CDR1 MGHRA, CDR2 YSYEKL. This CDR3 is built from 16 residues. J lost 4 bases, V lost 3 bases, and 10 bases had no gene match. CDR3 bases: TGCGCCAGCAGCCAGGCCGGGACAGGGATTATGTACGAGCAGTACTTC. It is translated as CASSQAGTGIMYEQYF.

A remark on this clonotype: This may arise from a read error, as a much more abundant clone is one base away. The CDR3 region has the DNA TGTGCCAGCAGTGGAACAGAACTGAGGGGGGCCAACGTCCCGACTTTC. This codes for CASSGTELRGANVPTF. The V gene is TRBV2, the J gene TRBJ2-6; D may match TRBD1 or TRBD2 (6 bases each). Germline V gives CDR1 SNHLY, CDR2 FYNNEI. The CDR3 length is 16 residues.

The chain combines TRBV10-3 with TRBJ2-3; 7 bases map to TRBD1. CDR3 length: 15 amino acids. After removal of 5 bases from V and 4 bases from J, the junction contained 9 bases not matched to a gene. Germline CDR1 reads ENHRY; CDR2 reads SYGVKD. CDR3 nucleotide sequence: TGTGCCATCAGTTATAACAGGGGATCTGCAGATACGCAGTATTTT. Its protein product is CAISYNRGSADTQYF.

The chain has TRBV6-5 and TRBJ2-1, with 8 nucleotides matching TRBD2. Germline lookup yields CDR1 MNHEY and CDR2 SVGAGI. The CDR3 contains 19 residues. Germline trimming cut 7 bases from V and 0 bases from J; bases unmatched to any gene: 17. The CDR3 spells CASIPSIGGGINSYNEQFF. CDR3 bases: TGTGCCAGCATTCCTTCGATCGGGGGGGGAATCAACTCCTACAATGAGCAGTTCTTC.

Here the CDR3 reads CASSRGRQEKLFF. The CDR3 DNA reads as TGCGCCAGCAGCCGTGGCCGACAAGAAAAACTGTTTTTT. The V and J genes are TRBV4-1 and TRBJ1-4; D unclear. V gave up 4 bases and J gave up 8 bases, with 11 bases separating them. The length of the CDR3 is 13 residues. Germline V CDR1 and CDR2: MGHRA, YSYEKL.

This clonotype came up once. The chain combines TRBV7-9 with TRBJ2-7; 7 bases are shared with TRBD1. Germline V lookup: CDR1 SEHNR, CDR2 FQNEAQ (reference sequence). V dropped 1 base and J dropped 5; count of bases not matched to a gene: 5. The CDR3 length is 14 residues. CDR3 sequence (DNA): TGTGCCAGCAGCTTAGTTTCCGACAGGGACGAGCAGTACTTC. Amino acid sequence: CASSLVSDRDEQYF.

The rearrangement joins TRBV6-6 to TRBJ1-5; D call uncertain. Trimming took 6 bases from V and 6 from J, leaving 6 bases between them. CDR3 length equals 11 residues. The germline CDR1 and CDR2 sequences are MNHNY and SVGAGI (reference sequence). In nucleotides, the CDR3 is TGTGCCAGCAGATGGACTCAGCCCCAGCATTTT. Translated, it gives CASRWTQPQHF.

The V call is TRBV3-1, the J call TRBJ2-5; 9 bases line up with TRBD2. CDR1 and CDR2 from the germline V gene are LGHDT and YNNKEL (reference sequence). The CDR3 length is 16 residues. The V and J ends lost 2 bases and 10 bases, in that order; junction bases with no gene match: 14. Here the CDR3 reads CASSQSFPSGDEGQYF. In DNA, the CDR3 is TGTGCCAGCAGCCAATCTTTTCCTAGCGGGGACGAGGGCCAGTACTTC.

The chain recombines TRBV21-1 with TRBJ2-5; the listed D gene, TRBD2, was not tested against the DNA. TRBV21-1 corresponds to a pseudogene. This CDR3 region has 17 residues. The chain's CDR3 is CASSKGPSGGAGETQYF. Written as DNA, the CDR3 is TGTGCCAGCAGCAAAGGCCCTAGCGGGGGGGCAGGAGAGACCCAGTACTTC.

V and J are TRBV6-1 and TRBJ1-1; TRBD1 is a possible D gene (5 bases). The germline V gene has CDR1 MNHNS and CDR2 SASEGT. CDR3 length: 14 residues. Trimming cost V 5 bases and J 0 bases, with 10 bases left between them. CDR3 sequence: CASSKTALNTEAFF. The CDR3 region has the DNA TGTGCCAGCAGTAAGACAGCTTTGAACACTGAAGCTTTCTTT.

Details on this clonotype: At one of its ends the junction is not consistent with the germline gene, which may arise from a read error. This chain links TRBV28 with TRBJ1-4; possibly TRBD1 for D (6 bases). In germline, CDR1 is MDHEN, CDR2 SYDVKM. This CDR3 is built from 14 residues. The CDR3 reads CANSLRGINEKLFF. As DNA, the CDR3 is TGTGCCAACAGTTTGAGGGGGATCAATGAAAAACTGTTTTTT.

The chain links TRBV25-1 to TRBJ1-4; maybe TRBD1 (6 bases). Germline assignment: CDR1 MGHDK and CDR2 SYGVNS. This CDR3 spans 17 amino acids. The germline V and J ends were trimmed by 2 bases and 0 bases, with 13 bases remaining between them. The CDR3 here is CASSEVQGTSTNEKLFF. The DNA of the CDR3 is TGTGCCAGCAGTGAAGTACAGGGAACCTCAACTAATGAAAAACTGTTTTTT.

This clonotype was counted a few times. This chain connects TRBV20-1 to TRBJ2-7; 8 nucleotides match TRBD2. Trimming removed 6 bases from V and 0 bases from J; junction bases left unmatched: 7. The CDR3 runs to 14 residues. Per germline, CDR1 DFQATT and CDR2 SNEGSKA (reference sequence). CDR3 DNA sequence: TGCAGTGCACCCCGGGGGGGCCTCTCCTACGAGCAGTACTTC. It yields the protein CSAPRGGLSYEQYF.

The chain is built from TRBV12-3 or TRBV12-4 and TRBJ2-4; 8 bases line up with TRBD1. This CDR3 has 15 residues. The J segment lost 13 bases and the V segment lost 6 bases, leaving 17 bases of the junction unmatched. The CDR3 reads CASSRDRSTYNEQYF. The DNA of the CDR3 is TGTGCCAGCAGCCGGGACAGGTCCACCTACAATGAGCAGTACTTC.

This clonotype turned up a few times. The chain combines TRBV12-3 or TRBV12-4 with TRBJ1-6, with 7 nucleotides matching TRBD1. J gave up 9 bases and V 10 bases, and 12 bases lay outside the gene matches. This CDR3 has 14 amino acids. CDR3 protein: CATCLGQSFSPLHF. CDR3 in DNA: TGTGCCACCTGTCTGGGACAGTCTTTTTCACCCCTCCACTTT.

This rearrangement joins TRBV5-1 to TRBJ2-5, with D possibly being TRBD1 or TRBD2 (5 bases each). The CDR3 consists of 12 residues. V was trimmed by 4 bases and J by 4 bases, leaving 8 bases between them. Per the germline V gene, CDR1 is SGHRS and CDR2 is YFSETQ. The CDR3 spells CASSGGLETQYF. The CDR3 nucleotides are TGCGCCAGCAGCGGGGGTTTAGAGACCCAGTACTTC.

The chain combines TRBV12-3 or TRBV12-4 with TRBJ2-7; 7 bases are shared with TRBD1. V trimming: 6 bases; J trimming: 0 bases; junction bases outside the gene matches: 5. The CDR3 runs 14 residues. As DNA, the CDR3 is TGTGCCAGCAGAGGGACAGTAAGCTCCTACGAGCAGTACTTC. Residues: CASRGTVSSYEQYF.

The chain carries TRBV10-2 and TRBJ1-1, with D tentatively TRBD1 (6 bases). V dropped 7 bases and J dropped 7 bases, with 22 bases sitting between them. Looked up from germline, CDR1 is WSHSY and CDR2 is SAAADI. The CDR3 length is 15 residues. The CDR3 region has the DNA TGCGCCAGCACGAATACAAGAGGGGGAGTAGGTGAAGCTTTCTTT. It translates to CASTNTRGGVGEAFF.